This T cell receptor (beta chain) stems from a study of T cell repertoires in cytomegalovirus infection. The wider study: Matching HLA type, along with CMV infection, was indicated by public TCR beta signatures. Study-level results: Adding up the frequency of public TCR beta families identified people who carried CMV plus the relevant HLA. HLA-C-restricted, CMV-specific TCR beta clonotypes were dominant ex vivo.

Each CDR3 protein is one row after TCRdb ran MiXCR on the reads. Found here are 310,000 or so distinct CDR3 sequences, 20% to 30% of them singletons; the top ten hold approximately 13%. Of note for this clonotype: Its antigen is not known.

Germline V gives CDR1 MNHEY, CDR2 SVGEGT. The CDR3 has 13 amino acids. V lost 6 bases to trimming and J lost 0 bases, with 8 bases between them. Input material: PBMCs. The TCR originated in a human donor in good health (CMV status not recorded). Some clones in this sample may be carry-over from other donors' samples. V usage is TRBV6-2 or TRBV6-3 and J usage is TRBJ2-5; the D is unclear. CDR3 in DNA: TGTGCCAGCAGCGGAAGGTACCAAGAGACCCAGTACTTC. This codes for CASSGRYQETQYF.